This T cell receptor beta chain was recorded in a study of T cells in Graves' hyperthyroidism and ophthalmopathy. This clonotype came up a few times. The CDR3 contains 14 residues. CDR1 DFQATT and CDR2 SNEGSKA come from the germline V gene (reference sequence). With 3 bases removed from V and 4 bases from J, the gap between germline ends came to 14 bases. RNA transcripts were the template for amplifying TCR beta CDR3 regions. The HTBI primer set served for first-round RT-PCR of the TCR CDR3. TCRdb itself ran the multiplex PCR reads through MiXCR, one entry per CDR3 protein. The sample includes a few hundred thousand distinct CDR3 sequences, 15% of them seen just once. Fresh 10 ml peripheral blood yielded PBMCs.

The clonotype was recovered from a woman in her 30s with Graves' hyperthyroidism. Material: blood. V usage is TRBV20-1 and J usage is TRBJ2-3, with D hard to call. The CDR3: CSASYPAVADTQYF. CDR3 in DNA: TGCAGTGCTAGTTATCCGGCGGTGGCAGATACGCAGTATTTT.